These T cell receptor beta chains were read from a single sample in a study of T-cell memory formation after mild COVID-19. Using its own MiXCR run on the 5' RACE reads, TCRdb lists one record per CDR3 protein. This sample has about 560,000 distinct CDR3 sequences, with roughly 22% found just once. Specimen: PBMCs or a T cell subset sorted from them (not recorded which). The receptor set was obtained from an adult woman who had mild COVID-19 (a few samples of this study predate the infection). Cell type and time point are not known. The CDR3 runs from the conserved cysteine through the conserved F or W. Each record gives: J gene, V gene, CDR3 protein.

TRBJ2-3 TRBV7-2 CASREVAGGADTQYF
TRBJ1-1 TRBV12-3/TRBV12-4 CASGNRGTEAFF
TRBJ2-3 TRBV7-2 CASSHTGESRTDTQYF
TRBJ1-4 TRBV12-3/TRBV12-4 CASSLRGGKKLFF
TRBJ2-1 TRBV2 CASSDGSSGYNEQFF
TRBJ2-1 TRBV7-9 CASSLVGGTLNEQFF
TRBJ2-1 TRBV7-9 CASSLSPPAGVREQFF
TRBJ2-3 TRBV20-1 CSARIGSTDTQYF
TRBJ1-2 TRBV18 CASSPQAGPANYGYTF
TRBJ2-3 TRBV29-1 CSVELGTGTDTQYF
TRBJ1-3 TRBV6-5 CASSYLGQGARNTIYF
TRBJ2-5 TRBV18 CASSPQVGEETQYF
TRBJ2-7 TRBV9 CASNSGQGSYEQYF
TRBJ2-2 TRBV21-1 CASSRTPGELFF
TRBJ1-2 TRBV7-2 CASSSRGQGGYGYTF
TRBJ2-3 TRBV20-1 CSAPRGGWDTDTQYF
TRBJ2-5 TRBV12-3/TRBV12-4 CASSFYSVRGETQYF
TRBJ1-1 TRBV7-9 CASRGLGTGEAEAFF
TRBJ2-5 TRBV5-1 CASSLATQQETQYF
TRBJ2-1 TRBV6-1 CASSEAEPNEQFF
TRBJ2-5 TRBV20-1 CSPNGREGYQETQYF
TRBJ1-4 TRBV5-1 CASSLALKGGNEKLFF
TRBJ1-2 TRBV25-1 CASSEFHGYTF
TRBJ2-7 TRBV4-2 CASSQFSGATYEQYF
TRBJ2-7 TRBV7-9 CASSLMGRGNEQYF
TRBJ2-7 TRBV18 CASSGTGPLEQYF
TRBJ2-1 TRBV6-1 CASSESGSPYNEQFF
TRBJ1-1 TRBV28 CASSTPRQGADEAFF
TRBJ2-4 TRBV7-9 CASSFGGITKNIQYF
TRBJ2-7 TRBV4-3 CASSRWTGSSYEQYF
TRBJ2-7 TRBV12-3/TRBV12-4 CASSLSFGDQSSYEQYF
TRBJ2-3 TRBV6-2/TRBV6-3 CASSYIGGAVGTDTQYF
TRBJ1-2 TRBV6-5 CASFGQGFYGYTF
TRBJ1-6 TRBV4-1 CASSQTTTGSYNSPLHF
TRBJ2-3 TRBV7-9 CASSFPQGTSSLSDTQYF
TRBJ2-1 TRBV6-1 CASEGLFYEQFF
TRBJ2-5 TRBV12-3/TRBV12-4 CASTTAGETQYF
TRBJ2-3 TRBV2 CASSGLASGWVSTDTQYF
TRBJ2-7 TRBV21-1 CASSKGTKNYEQYF
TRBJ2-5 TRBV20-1 CSASRSGLAGQETQYF
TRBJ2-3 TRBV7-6 CASSPPQGADTQYF
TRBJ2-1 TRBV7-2 CASSLAWDRPSAQFF
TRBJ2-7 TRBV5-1 CASSSLAGGLSYEQYF
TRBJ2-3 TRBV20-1 CSATRDRATDTQYF
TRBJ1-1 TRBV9 CASSVVGGLNTEAFF
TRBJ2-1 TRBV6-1 CATLFNEQFF
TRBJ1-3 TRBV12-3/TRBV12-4 CASSPGQGGNTIYF
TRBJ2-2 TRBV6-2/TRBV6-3 CASLREVGELFF
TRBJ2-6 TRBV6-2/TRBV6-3 CASSYSLRGLGANVLTF
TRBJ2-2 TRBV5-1 CASRERGDGELFF